This TCR beta chain was sequenced in a study of blood T cell repertoires in COVID-19. Study as a whole: The study drew acute and convalescent COVID-19 samples from the United States, Italy and Spain. Nucleic acid was either cDNA or gDNA, and it came from T cells, B-cell-depleted T cells, or PBMCs.

Germline CDR1 and CDR2: MNHEY and SVGAGI. With V trimmed by 2 bases and J by 7 bases, 8 bases remained unmatched. This CDR3 region has 16 residues. Original processing methods: Nucleated cell number was recorded as an estimate derived from reference gene primer amplification. Generated by immunoSEQ multiplex PCR, the TCRdb table keeps only in-frame clones and is missing some. Clonal size and the V and J genes are those of that table, whereas D and trimming came from the DNA. The sample includes under 200,000 clones, roughly 84% of them seen just once. This chain joins TRBV6-5 and TRBJ2-3, with TRBD2 matching over 11 bases. Sequencing was performed on peripheral blood. This clonotype was sampled from a woman aged 80 or over with acute or convalescent COVID-19. In DNA, the CDR3 is TGTGCCAGCAGTTACCGCCTAGCGGGAGGTTCCTATACGCAGTATTTT. Amino acids: CASSYRLAGGSYTQYF.